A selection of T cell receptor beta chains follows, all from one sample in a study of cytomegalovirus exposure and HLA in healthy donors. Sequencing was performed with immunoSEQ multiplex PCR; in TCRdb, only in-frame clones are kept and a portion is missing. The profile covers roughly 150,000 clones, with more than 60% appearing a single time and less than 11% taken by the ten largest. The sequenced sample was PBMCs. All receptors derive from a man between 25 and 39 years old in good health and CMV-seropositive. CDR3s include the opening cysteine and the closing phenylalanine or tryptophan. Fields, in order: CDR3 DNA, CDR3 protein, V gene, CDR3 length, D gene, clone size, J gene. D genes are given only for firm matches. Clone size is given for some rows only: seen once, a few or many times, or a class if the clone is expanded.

TGTGCCTGGATTTCAGGGGGCCTCTATGGCTACACCTTC | CAWISGGLYGYTF | TRBV30 | 13 | TRBD1 | - | TRBJ1-2
TGTGCCAGCAGCGCATCCGGGACAGAAAATTCACCCCTCCACTTT | CASSASGTENSPLHF | TRBV9 | 15 | TRBD1 | - | TRBJ1-6
TGTGCCAGACAGCGCAATGATAGCGGTTCCAAGAGGGATGAGCAGTTCTTC | CARQRNDSGSKRDEQFF | TRBV19 | 17 | - | - | TRBJ2-1
TGTGCCAGCACCGGAGAGGCAAGAAATAGGAAGCATTTT | CASTGEARNRKHF | TRBV2 | 13 | - | - | TRBJ1-5
TGTGCCAGCGGCCCCAACGGGGTTTCCTCGAGGGAGCAGTACTTC | CASGPNGVSSREQYF | TRBV6-5 | 15 | - | - | TRBJ2-7
TGTGCCAGCAGTCCTAGACAGCCCTCTGGAAACACCATATATTTT | CASSPRQPSGNTIYF | TRBV28 | 15 | - | few | TRBJ1-3
TGTGCCAGCAGTCACAGGACTAGCGGTTACAATGAGCAGTTCTTC | CASSHRTSGYNEQFF | TRBV6-5 | 15 | TRBD2 | - | TRBJ2-1
TGTGCCAGCAGTGAAAAAGTAAAGACATATAATTCACCCCTCCACTTT | CASSEKVKTYNSPLHF | TRBV6-1 | 16 | - | - | TRBJ1-6
TGTGCCAGCAGCAGGACAGGGGACAATGAGCAGTTCTTC | CASSRTGDNEQFF | TRBV13 | 13 | TRBD1 | - | TRBJ2-1
TGTGCCAGCAGCGCCAGGGATCCCCTCGGTGAAAAACTGTTTTTT | CASSARDPLGEKLFF | TRBV9 | 15 | - | few | TRBJ1-4
TGTGCCATCAGTACAGGGATGGAGCAGTTCTTC | CAISTGMEQFF | TRBV10-3 | 11 | - | - | TRBJ2-1
TGTGCCGGTCAATCGGGTGGCAGCAATCAGCCCCAGCATTTT | CAGQSGGSNQPQHF | TRBV28 | 14 | - | - | TRBJ1-5
TGTGCCAGCAGTTCAGTTATCTACGAGCAGTACTTC | CASSSVIYEQYF | TRBV6-5 | 12 | - | - | TRBJ2-7
TGCGCCAGCAGCTCCCGTCGACAGGGGGGCACAGATACGCAGTATTTT | CASSSRRQGGTDTQYF | TRBV5-1 | 16 | TRBD1 | few | TRBJ2-3
TGTGCCAGCAGCTTAGGAGCGGGAGTAGACGAGCAGTACTTC | CASSLGAGVDEQYF | TRBV7-6 | 14 | TRBD2 | - | TRBJ2-7
TGTGCCAGCAGCTTATCTAGCGGGAGGGCCTACAATGAGCAGTTCTTC | CASSLSSGRAYNEQFF | TRBV7-3 | 16 | TRBD2 | - | TRBJ2-1
TGCGCCAGCTGGGAGGCGTACGACGAGCAGTACTTC | CASWEAYDEQYF | TRBV5-1 | 12 | - | once | TRBJ2-7
TGTGCCAGCAGCTTCGGGAGTGGAGGAGAGCAGTACTTC | CASSFGSGGEQYF | TRBV7-9 | 13 | - | - | TRBJ2-7
TGTGCCAGCTCACCACCGGGAGAGCGACGGGACTCCTCCTACGAGCAGTACTTC | CASSPPGERRDSSYEQYF | TRBV18 | 18 | - | - | TRBJ2-7
TGTGCCAGCAGCGCAAGGACAGGGCCAAACTATGGCTACACCTTC | CASSARTGPNYGYTF | TRBV7-8 | 15 | TRBD1 | - | TRBJ1-2
TGTGCCAGCAGCTTGGGAGCCACAGACGGCTATGGCTACACCTTC | CASSLGATDGYGYTF | TRBV5-4 | 15 | - | - | TRBJ1-2
TGTGCCAGCAGATCTGCCGGGACAGTAAACACTGAAGCTTTCTTT | CASRSAGTVNTEAFF | TRBV28 | 15 | TRBD1 | - | TRBJ1-1
TGTGCCAGCAGCCGCCTAGCTGCTGCAGATACGCAGTATTTT | CASSRLAAADTQYF | TRBV7-9 | 14 | - | once | TRBJ2-3
TGTGCCAGCAGCCCCTCGGGAGGGCCCTACGAGCAGTACTTC | CASSPSGGPYEQYF | TRBV7-2 | 14 | TRBD2 | - | TRBJ2-7
TGTGCCACCAAGACAGGCGATTCCTACGAGCAGTACTTC | CATKTGDSYEQYF | TRBV27 | 13 | - | - | TRBJ2-7
TGTGCCTGGATCAGGGCTTTTTTTCGGGACACTGAAGCTTTCTTT | CAWIRAFFRDTEAFF | TRBV30 | 15 | - | - | TRBJ1-1
TGCGCCAGCAGTTCTGGACAGAACACCGGGGAGCTGTTTTTT | CASSSGQNTGELFF | TRBV5-1 | 14 | - | - | TRBJ2-2
TGTGCCAGCAGCCGACCTACTAGCGGGAGGCAAGAGACCCAGTACTTC | CASSRPTSGRQETQYF | TRBV7-9 | 16 | TRBD2 | - | TRBJ2-5
TGCGCCAGCAGCGCAGGGAGCGGGCCAGTCTACGAGCAGTACTTC | CASSAGSGPVYEQYF | TRBV5-1 | 15 | - | - | TRBJ2-7
TGTGCCTGGGAACCGGGGGAAGGAGACGGCTACACCTTC | CAWEPGEGDGYTF | TRBV30 | 13 | - | few | TRBJ1-2
TGCGCCAGCAGCCAGGGGACAGGGGATGGCAATCAGCCCCAGCATTTT | CASSQGTGDGNQPQHF | TRBV4-1 | 16 | TRBD1 | - | TRBJ1-5
TGTGCCAGCAGTGAAAGTGGGGGGGGTAATCAGCCCCAGCATTTT | CASSESGGGNQPQHF | TRBV2 | 15 | - | - | TRBJ1-5
TGTGCCAGCAGCTTTGACAGGGTAGGGGAAAAACTGTTTTTT | CASSFDRVGEKLFF | TRBV5-6 | 14 | TRBD1 | - | TRBJ1-4
TGTGCCAGCAGTTTAGCGGTGGGGACTGGGGCTGAAGCTTTCTTT | CASSLAVGTGAEAFF | TRBV27 | 15 | - | - | TRBJ1-1
TGTGCCAGCAGCGTGGACAGGGTCGGGTATGGCTACACCTTC | CASSVDRVGYGYTF | TRBV9 | 14 | TRBD1 | - | TRBJ1-2
TGTGCCAGCAGCGCAGCGGGAGGGCCTCAAGAGACCCAGTACTTC | CASSAAGGPQETQYF | TRBV9 | 15 | TRBD2 | - | TRBJ2-5
TGTGCCAGCAGTGATCCTACTTATATATCGGGGGTTCACACTGAAGCTTTCTTT | CASSDPTYISGVHTEAFF | TRBV6-1 | 18 | - | - | TRBJ1-1